This passage covers 15 T cell receptor beta chains from one sample sequenced in a study of blood T cell repertoires in COVID-19. Data came from immunoSEQ multiplex PCR; TCRdb stores just in-frame clones and leaves some out. The table lists about 60,000 clones, 65% to 90% of them singletons. Material: peripheral blood. Receptors originate from a man aged 35 to 55 with acute or convalescent COVID-19.

The chain is built from TRBV29-1 and TRBJ1-1; D not certain. V lost 6 bases and J lost 2, with 16 bases in between. The CDR3 has 14 residues. Germline V gene sequence: CDR1 SQVTM, CDR2 ANQGSEA. The CDR3 spells CSVRLSQYNTEAFF. The CDR3 DNA reads as TGCAGCGTACGATTGTCGCAGTATAACACTGAAGCTTTCTTT.

This clone was seen a handful of times. The gene calls are TRBV6-5 and TRBJ1-3; no firm D call. Trimming left V 7 bases short and J 3 bases short, with 13 bases between. Per germline, CDR1 MNHEY and CDR2 SVGAGI. This CDR3 has 14 amino acids. The CDR3 DNA reads as TGTGCCAGCAAGGCAGGCGTGATTGGAAACACCATATATTTT. Residues: CASKAGVIGNTIYF.

This chain connects TRBV5-8 to TRBJ1-5; TRBD1 matches at 8 bases. V lost 0 bases to trimming and J lost 7 bases; unmatched junction nucleotides: 9. CDR3 size: 16 residues. The germline CDR1 and CDR2 sequences are SGHTS and YDEGEE. Written as DNA, the CDR3 is TGTGCCAGCAGCTTGGTACCCCTTCCAGGGGGCCAGCCCCAGCATTTT. This gives the protein CASSLVPLPGGQPQHF.

The sample holds one count of this clone. The gene calls are TRBV30 and TRBJ1-2, with D possibly being TRBD1 (5 bases). The CDR3 covers 13 residues. V lost 3 bases and J lost 7, with 15 bases in between. CDR1 is GTSNPN and CDR2 is SVGIG in the germline V gene (reference sequence). The CDR3 here is CAWRVAGIFGYTF. The CDR3 region has the DNA TGTGCCTGGAGGGTGGCAGGGATTTTTGGCTACACCTTC.

The V call is TRBV28, the J call TRBJ2-6, with D tentatively TRBD1 (6 bases). CDR1 and CDR2 (germline): MDHEN, SYDVKM. V was cut by 0 bases and J by 4 bases, with 10 bases left in between. The CDR3 spans 16 residues. CDR3 nucleotides: TGTGCCAGCAGTTTATGGGCAGGGGTCGGGGCCAACGTCCTGACTTTC. It codes for CASSLWAGVGANVLTF.

The genes are TRBV5-4 and TRBJ2-5; 7 bases align to TRBD1. CDR3 length: 14 amino acids. V was pared by 4 bases and J by 2 bases, with 5 bases of the junction left unmatched. CDR1 is SGHNT, CDR2 YYREEE, per germline (reference sequence). CDR3 coding DNA: TGTGCCAGCAGCCCCAAGGGACAGCAAGAGACCCAGTACTTC. It is translated as CASSPKGQQETQYF. The whole variable domain, filled in from reference TRBV5-4 and TRBJ2-5, reads ETGVTQSPTHLIKTRGQQVTLRCSSQSGHNTVSWYQQALGQGPQFIFQYYREEENGRGNFPPRFSGLQFPNYSSELNVNALELDDSALYLCASSPKGQQETQYFGPGTRLLVL.

This chain uses TRBV5-5 with TRBJ1-6, with D unresolved. Looked up from germline, CDR1 is SGHKS and CDR2 is YYEKEE (reference sequence). The CDR3 is 12 residues long. Trimming removed 3 bases from V and 13 bases from J, with 11 bases in between. CDR3 nucleotide sequence: TGTGCCAGCAGCTCGCCCGGTGTCCCCCTCCACTTT. Translating it yields CASSSPGVPLHF.

The chain is built from TRBV2 and TRBJ1-1, with D unclear. There are 16 residues in the CDR3. Trimming shortened V by 6 bases and J by 3 bases, and 20 bases separated the two germline ends. CDR1 is SNHLY and CDR2 is FYNNEI in the germline V gene. The CDR3 here is CASSLPGPEGYTEAFF. For the CDR3, the DNA is TGTGCCAGCAGCCTCCCGGGTCCGGAGGGTTACACTGAAGCTTTCTTT.

The J gene is TRBJ1-2, the V gene TRBV2; D is uncertain. The CDR3 runs 11 residues. Germline lookup yields CDR1 SNHLY and CDR2 FYNNEI. The germline V and J ends were trimmed by 10 bases and 8 bases, with 14 bases remaining between them. The chain's CDR3 is CATLGAQGYTF. The CDR3 nucleotides read TGTGCCACCCTGGGAGCACAGGGCTACACCTTC.

This chain connects TRBV24-1 to TRBJ2-1; 13 positions match TRBD2. The junction had 6 bases not matched to a gene; V was cut back by 3 bases and J by 8 bases. CDR3 length: 16 residues. Germline lookup yields CDR1 KGHDR and CDR2 SFDVKD. In nucleotides, the CDR3 is TGTGCCACCAGTGATGCGACTAGCGGGGGGAGTGATGAGCAGTTCTTC. Protein product: CATSDATSGGSDEQFF.

The J gene is TRBJ1-4, the V gene TRBV6-5; a weak D match, TRBD1 (6 bases). The CDR3 totals 14 residues. V gave up 5 bases and J gave up 3 bases, with 10 bases separating them. Germline V gene lookup returns CDR1 MNHEY and CDR2 SVGAGI. Here the CDR3 reads CASSIGTSNEKLFF. CDR3 DNA sequence: TGTGCCAGCAGTATCGGGACATCTAATGAAAAACTGTTTTTT.

The V and J genes are TRBV11-2 and TRBJ1-6, with 9 bases fitting TRBD1. The CDR3 loop spans 15 amino acids. With V trimmed by 5 bases and J by 7 bases, 6 bases remained unmatched. CDR1 is SGHAT, CDR2 FQNNGV, per germline. The CDR3 DNA reads as TGTGCCAGCAGCCTGGGGGACAGGGACAATTCACCCCTCCACTTT. Encoded protein: CASSLGDRDNSPLHF.

The gene calls are TRBV7-3 and TRBJ2-2, with D uncertain. The CDR3 has 12 amino acids. V was pared by 5 bases and J by 8 bases, with 9 bases between. CDR1 and CDR2 from the germline V gene are SGHTA and FQGTGA. The CDR3 sequence is CASSLPRGELFF. For the CDR3, the DNA is TGTGCCAGCAGCCTCCCCCGTGGGGAGCTGTTTTTT.

The gene calls are TRBV2 and TRBJ2-5; 10 bases fit TRBD2. CDR3 length: 14 residues. CDR1 is SNHLY, CDR2 FYNNEI, per germline. After removal of 7 bases from V and 7 bases from J, the junction contained 9 bases not matched to a gene. This CDR3 is CASIEIAGGPTQYF. In DNA form, the CDR3 reads TGTGCCAGCATCGAGATAGCGGGGGGCCCGACCCAGTACTTC.

The J gene is TRBJ2-6, the V gene TRBV6-6; D is ambiguous. From germline, CDR1 is MNHNY and CDR2 SVGAGI (reference sequence). The CDR3 is 13 amino acids. The V end lost 5 bases, the J end lost 4 bases, and 6 bases lay between the germline ends. CDR3 DNA sequence: TGTGCCAGCAGTCCCCCAGGGGCCAACGTCCTGACTTTC. Translating it yields CASSPPGANVLTF.